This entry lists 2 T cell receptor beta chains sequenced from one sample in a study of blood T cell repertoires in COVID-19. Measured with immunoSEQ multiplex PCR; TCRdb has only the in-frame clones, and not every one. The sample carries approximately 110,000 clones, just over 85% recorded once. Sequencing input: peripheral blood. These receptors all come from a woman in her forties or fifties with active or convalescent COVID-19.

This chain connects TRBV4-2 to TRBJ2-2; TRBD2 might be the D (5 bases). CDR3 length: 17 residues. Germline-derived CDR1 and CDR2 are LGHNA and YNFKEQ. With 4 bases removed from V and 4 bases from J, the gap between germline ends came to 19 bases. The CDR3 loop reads CASSPAEGARVTGELFF. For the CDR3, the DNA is TGTGCCAGCAGCCCGGCCGAGGGCGCGCGGGTCACCGGGGAGCTGTTTTTT.

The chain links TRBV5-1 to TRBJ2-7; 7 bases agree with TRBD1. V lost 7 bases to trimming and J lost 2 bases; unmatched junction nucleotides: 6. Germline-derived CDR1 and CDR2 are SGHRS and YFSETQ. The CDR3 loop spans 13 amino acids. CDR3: CASGRDRAYEQYF. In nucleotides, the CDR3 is TGCGCCAGCGGTCGGGACAGAGCCTACGAGCAGTACTTC.